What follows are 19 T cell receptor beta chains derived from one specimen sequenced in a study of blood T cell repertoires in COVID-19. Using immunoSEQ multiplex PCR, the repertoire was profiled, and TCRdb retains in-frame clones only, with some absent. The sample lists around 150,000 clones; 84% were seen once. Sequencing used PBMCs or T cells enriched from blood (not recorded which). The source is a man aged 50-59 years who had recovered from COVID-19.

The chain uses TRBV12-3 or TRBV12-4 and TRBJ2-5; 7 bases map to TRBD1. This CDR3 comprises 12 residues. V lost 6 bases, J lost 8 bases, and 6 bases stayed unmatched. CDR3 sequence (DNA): TGTGCCAGCAGCCAAGGGACAGCTACCCAGTACTTC. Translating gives CASSQGTATQYF.

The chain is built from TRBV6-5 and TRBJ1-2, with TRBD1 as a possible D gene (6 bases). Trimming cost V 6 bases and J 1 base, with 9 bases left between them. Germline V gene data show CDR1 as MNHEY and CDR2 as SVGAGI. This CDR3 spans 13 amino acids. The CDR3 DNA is TGTGCCAGCAGCCCAGGGGTTAACTATGGCTACACCTTC. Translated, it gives CASSPGVNYGYTF.

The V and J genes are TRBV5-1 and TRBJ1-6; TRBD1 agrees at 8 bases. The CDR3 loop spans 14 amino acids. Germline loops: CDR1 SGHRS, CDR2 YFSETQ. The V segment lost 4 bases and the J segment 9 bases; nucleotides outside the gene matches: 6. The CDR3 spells CASSPDRVGSPLHF. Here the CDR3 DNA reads TGCGCCAGCAGCCCGGACAGGGTCGGTTCACCCCTCCACTTT.

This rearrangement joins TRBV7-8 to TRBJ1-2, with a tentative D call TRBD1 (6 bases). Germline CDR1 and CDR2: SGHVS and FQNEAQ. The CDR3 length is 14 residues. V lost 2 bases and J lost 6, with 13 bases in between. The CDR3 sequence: CASSLPGQLDGYTF. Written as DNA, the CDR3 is TGTGCCAGCAGCTTACCAGGACAGCTGGATGGCTACACCTTC.

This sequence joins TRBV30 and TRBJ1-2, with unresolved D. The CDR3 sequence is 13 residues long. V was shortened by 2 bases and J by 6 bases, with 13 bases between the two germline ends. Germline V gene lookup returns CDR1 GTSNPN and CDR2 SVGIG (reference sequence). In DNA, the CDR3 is TGTGCCTGGAGTAGACGAATTCGGGATGGCTACACCTTC. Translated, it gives CAWSRRIRDGYTF.

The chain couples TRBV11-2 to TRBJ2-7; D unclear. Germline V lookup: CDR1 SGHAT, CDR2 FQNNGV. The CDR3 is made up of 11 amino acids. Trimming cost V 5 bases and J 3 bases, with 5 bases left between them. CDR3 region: CASSQYYEQYF. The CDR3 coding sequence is TGTGCCAGCAGCCAGTACTACGAGCAGTACTTC.

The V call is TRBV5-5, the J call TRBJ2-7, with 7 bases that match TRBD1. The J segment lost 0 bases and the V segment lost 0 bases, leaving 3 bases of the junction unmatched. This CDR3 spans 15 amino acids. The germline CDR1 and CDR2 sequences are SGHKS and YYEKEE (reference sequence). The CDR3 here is CASSLERDSSYEQYF. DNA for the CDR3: TGTGCCAGCAGCTTGGAAAGGGACAGCTCCTACGAGCAGTACTTC.

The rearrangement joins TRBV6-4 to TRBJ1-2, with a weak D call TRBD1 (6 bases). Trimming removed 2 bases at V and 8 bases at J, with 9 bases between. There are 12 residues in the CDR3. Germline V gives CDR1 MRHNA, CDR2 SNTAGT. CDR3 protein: CASSDGGGGYTF. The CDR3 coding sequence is TGTGCCAGCAGTGACGGGGGGGGCGGCTACACCTTC.

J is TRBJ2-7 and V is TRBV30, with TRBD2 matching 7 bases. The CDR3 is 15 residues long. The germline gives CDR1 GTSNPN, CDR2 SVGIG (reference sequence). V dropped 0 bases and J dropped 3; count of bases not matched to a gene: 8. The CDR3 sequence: CAWSVSPLAVYEQYF. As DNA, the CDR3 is TGTGCCTGGAGTGTGAGTCCGCTAGCGGTCTACGAGCAGTACTTC.

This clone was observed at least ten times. CDR3 bases: TGTGCCAGCAGTGCCCCTTACGGTGCTTCCACCTACGAGCAGTACTTC. This translates into CASSAPYGASTYEQYF. The chain joins TRBV6-1 to TRBJ2-7; D gene uncertain. The ends were cut back, 4 bases at V and 2 bases at J, with 18 bases in the middle. Germline V lookup: CDR1 MNHNS, CDR2 SASEGT. This CDR3 spans 16 amino acids.

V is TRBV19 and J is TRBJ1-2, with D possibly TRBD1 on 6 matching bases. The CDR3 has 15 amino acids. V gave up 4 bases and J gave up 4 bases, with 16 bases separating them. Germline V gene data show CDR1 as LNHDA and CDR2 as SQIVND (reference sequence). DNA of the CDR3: TGTGCCAGTAGTAAAACAGGGTCCGGGGCCTATGGCTACACCTTC. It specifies CASSKTGSGAYGYTF.

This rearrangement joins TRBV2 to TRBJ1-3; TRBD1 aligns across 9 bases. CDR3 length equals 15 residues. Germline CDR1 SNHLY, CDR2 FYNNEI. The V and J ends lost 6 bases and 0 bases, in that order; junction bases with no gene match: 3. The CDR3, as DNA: TGTGCCAGCAGCGGACAGGGGATCTCTGGAAACACCATATATTTT. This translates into CASSGQGISGNTIYF.

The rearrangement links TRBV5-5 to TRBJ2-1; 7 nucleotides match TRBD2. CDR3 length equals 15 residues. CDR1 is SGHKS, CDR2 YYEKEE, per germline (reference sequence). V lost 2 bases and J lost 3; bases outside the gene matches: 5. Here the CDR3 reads CASSFAGDFYNEQFF. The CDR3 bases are TGTGCCAGCAGCTTCGCGGGGGACTTCTACAATGAGCAGTTCTTC. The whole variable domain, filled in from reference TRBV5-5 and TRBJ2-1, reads DAGVTQSPTHLIKTRGQQVTLRCSPISGHKSVSWYQQVLGQGPQFIFQYYEKEERGRGNFPDRFSARQFPNYSSELNVNALLLGDSALYLCASSFAGDFYNEQFFGPGTRLTVL.

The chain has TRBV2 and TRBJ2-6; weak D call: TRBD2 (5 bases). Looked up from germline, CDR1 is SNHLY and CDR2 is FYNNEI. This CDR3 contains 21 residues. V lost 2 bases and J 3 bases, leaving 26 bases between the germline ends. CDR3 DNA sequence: TGTGCCAGCAGTGAATATAGCCCACAGAGGCGCCTCGGGGATGGGGCCAACGTCCTGACTTTC. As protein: CASSEYSPQRRLGDGANVLTF. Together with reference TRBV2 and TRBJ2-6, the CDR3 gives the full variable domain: EPEVTQTPSHQVTQMGQEVILRCVPISNHLYFYWYRQILGQKVEFLVSFYNNEISEKSEIFDDQFSVERPDGSNFTLKIRSTKLEDSAMYFCASSEYSPQRRLGDGANVLTFGAGSRLTVL.

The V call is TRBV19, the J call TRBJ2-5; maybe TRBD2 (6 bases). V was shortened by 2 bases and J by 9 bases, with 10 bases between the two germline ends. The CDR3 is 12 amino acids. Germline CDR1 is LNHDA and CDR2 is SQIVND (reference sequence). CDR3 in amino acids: CASSILGEAQYF. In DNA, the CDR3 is TGTGCCAGTAGTATACTGGGGGAGGCCCAGTACTTC.

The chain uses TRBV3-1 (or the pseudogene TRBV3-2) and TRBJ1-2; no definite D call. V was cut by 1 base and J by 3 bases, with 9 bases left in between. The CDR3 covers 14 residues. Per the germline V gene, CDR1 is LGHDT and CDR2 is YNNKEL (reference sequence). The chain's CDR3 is CASSQGTPYYGYTF. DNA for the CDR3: TGTGCCAGCAGCCAAGGAACACCTTACTATGGCTACACCTTC.

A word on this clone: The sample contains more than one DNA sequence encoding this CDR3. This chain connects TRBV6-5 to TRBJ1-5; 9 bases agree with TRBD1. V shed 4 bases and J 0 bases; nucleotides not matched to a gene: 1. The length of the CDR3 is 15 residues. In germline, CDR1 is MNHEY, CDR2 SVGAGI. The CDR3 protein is CASSLTGGSNQPQHF. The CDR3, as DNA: TGTGCCAGCAGTTTGACAGGGGGTAGCAATCAGCCCCAGCATTTT.

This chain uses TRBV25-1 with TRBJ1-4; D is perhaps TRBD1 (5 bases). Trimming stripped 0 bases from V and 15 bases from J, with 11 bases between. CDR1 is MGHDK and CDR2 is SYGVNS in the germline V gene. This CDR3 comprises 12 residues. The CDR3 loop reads CASSEYGQGMFF. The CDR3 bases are TGTGCCAGCAGTGAATACGGACAAGGGATGTTTTTT.

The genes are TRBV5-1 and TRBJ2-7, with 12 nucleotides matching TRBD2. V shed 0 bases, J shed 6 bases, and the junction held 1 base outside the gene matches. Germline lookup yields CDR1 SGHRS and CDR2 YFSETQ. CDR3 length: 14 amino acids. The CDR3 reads CASSLVLAGGEQYF. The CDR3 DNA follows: TGCGCCAGCAGCTTGGTACTAGCGGGAGGCGAGCAGTACTTC. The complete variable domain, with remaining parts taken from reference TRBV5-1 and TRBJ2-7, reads KAGVTQTPRYLIKTRGQQVTLSCSPISGHRSVSWYQQTPGQGLQFLFEYFSETQRNKGNFPGRFSGRQFSNSRSEMNVSTLELGDSALYLCASSLVLAGGEQYFGPGTRLTVT.